A single sample gave rise to the 19 T cell receptor beta chains below, sequenced in a study of T cells expressing NK-cell markers (TCRdb year 2020). The method was 5' RACE. The sequencer was an Illumina HiSeq 2000. After TCRdb reprocessed the reads, each CDR3 protein sequence was kept as one row, without DNA. The sample's own table lists some 500,000 distinct CDR3 sequences. The ten largest clones take up under 1.5% of the sample. The specimen sequenced was blood T cells: a sorted CD56 or NKG2C T cell subset, CD4+ or CD8+ T cells, or bulk PBMC T cells (not recorded which). These TCRs come from a woman aged 45-65 years in good health. Donor details come from another sample of the same person, matched by shared clones.

V gene TRBV19 combines with J gene TRBJ2-1; TCRdb selects TRBD1, and the lack of DNA leaves this call unchecked. The CDR3 extends over 13 amino acids. Germline V gene sequence: CDR1 LNHDA, CDR2 SQIVND (reference sequence). The CDR3 here is CASSNPATNEQFF.

The J gene is TRBJ2-7, the V gene TRBV15; there is no DNA to check the TCRdb D call of TRBD1. Germline V gene sequence: CDR1 LNHNV, CDR2 YYDKDF (reference sequence). The CDR3 runs to 15 residues. CDR3 in amino acids: CATSSFLDRTYEQYF.

The chain employs TRBV24-1 and TRBJ2-3; the TRBD2 assignment by TCRdb is unverifiable without DNA. This CDR3 contains 16 residues. Germline V gives CDR1 KGHDR, CDR2 SFDVKD. The CDR3 loop reads CATSDPSGRSADTQYF.

This rearrangement joins TRBV10-2 to TRBJ2-2. This CDR3 is 15 amino acids long. The V gene's germline CDR1 is WSHSY and CDR2 SAAADI. This CDR3 reads CASSVRSAGTGELFF.

The rearrangement joins TRBV7-9 to TRBJ1-1; as DNA is missing, the TRBD1 call by TCRdb cannot be tested. The CDR3 covers 12 residues. Germline assignment: CDR1 SEHNR and CDR2 FQNEAQ (reference sequence). The CDR3 loop is CASSSGYTEAFF.

The CDR3 sequence is CASSLRGLSNTGELFF. The J gene is TRBJ2-2, the V gene TRBV7-8; the TCRdb D gene call, TRBD2, has no DNA to confirm it. The CDR3 spans 16 residues. Looked up from germline, CDR1 is SGHVS and CDR2 is FQNEAQ.

The rearrangement joins TRBV30 to TRBJ2-7; TCRdb outputs TRBD2, but without DNA this stays unchecked. From germline, CDR1 is GTSNPN and CDR2 SVGIG (reference sequence). CDR3 length equals 16 residues. The CDR3 is CAWSDPGLAGRGEQYF.

The chain is built from TRBV5-6 and TRBJ2-7; TCRdb designates TRBD1, a call that cannot be tested without DNA. The CDR3 consists of 16 residues. Germline values: CDR1 SGHDT, CDR2 YYEEEE. This CDR3 is CASSLGPGDTSYEQYF.

The chain is built from TRBV12-3 or TRBV12-4 and TRBJ2-1. This CDR3 is built from 16 residues. CDR3 protein: CASSMMPAAGYNEQFF.

The J gene is TRBJ2-2, the V gene TRBV6-1; TCRdb gives TRBD1 as the D gene, but with no DNA this cannot be confirmed. Per the germline V gene, CDR1 is MNHNS and CDR2 is SASEGT. This CDR3 is 13 amino acids long. The CDR3 loop reads CASSHQGPGELFF.

The chain is built from TRBV7-9 and TRBJ2-1; with no DNA, the TCRdb D assignment of TRBD1 cannot be verified. CDR3 length: 16 amino acids. Germline V CDR1 and CDR2: SEHNR, FQNEAQ (reference sequence). CDR3 sequence reads: CASSSPGGPHLNEQFF.

The V gene is TRBV5-1, the J gene TRBJ2-7; TCRdb lists TRBD2, though no DNA is available to test this call. The CDR3 runs to 19 residues. Per the germline V gene, CDR1 is SGHRS and CDR2 is YFSETQ. CDR3 in amino acids: CASRRGTSSGRPDLYEQYF.

This chain joins TRBV9 and TRBJ2-1. The CDR3 extends over 15 amino acids. CDR1 is SGDLS and CDR2 is YYNGEE in the germline V gene. The CDR3 loop is CASSVALLTDNEQFF.

The V gene is TRBV20-1, the J gene TRBJ2-1; TCRdb outputs TRBD1, but without DNA this stays unchecked. This CDR3 is 14 amino acids long. From germline, CDR1 is DFQATT and CDR2 SNEGSKA (reference sequence). This chain's CDR3 is CSAIGTPNNNEQFF.

The chain uses TRBV30 and TRBJ2-1; TCRdb calls TRBD2, which cannot be checked without DNA. The CDR3 extends over 18 amino acids. Germline V gene sequence: CDR1 GTSNPN, CDR2 SVGIG (reference sequence). The CDR3 sequence is CAWSGFSWTSGTHNEQFF.

J is TRBJ2-3 and V is TRBV5-1; TCRdb names TRBD2, which stays unverified in the absence of DNA. Germline CDR1 SGHRS, CDR2 YFSETQ. This CDR3 comprises 17 residues. The CDR3 sequence is CASSFLEAGEGTDTQYF.

This sequence joins TRBV12-3 or TRBV12-4 and TRBJ2-6. This CDR3 is built from 13 residues. The CDR3 spells CASSFGGANVLTF.

The V gene is TRBV24-1, the J gene TRBJ2-5; no DNA is available, so the TRBD2 call from TCRdb remains unchecked. Germline CDR1 and CDR2: KGHDR and SFDVKD. The CDR3 runs to 15 residues. CDR3 sequence reads: CATSDSGRAAETQYF.

This chain connects TRBV10-3 to TRBJ2-5; TCRdb's D call of TRBD1 is untestable without DNA. Per germline, CDR1 ENHRY and CDR2 SYGVKD. The CDR3 is made up of 14 amino acids. The CDR3 spells CAISARESQETQYF.